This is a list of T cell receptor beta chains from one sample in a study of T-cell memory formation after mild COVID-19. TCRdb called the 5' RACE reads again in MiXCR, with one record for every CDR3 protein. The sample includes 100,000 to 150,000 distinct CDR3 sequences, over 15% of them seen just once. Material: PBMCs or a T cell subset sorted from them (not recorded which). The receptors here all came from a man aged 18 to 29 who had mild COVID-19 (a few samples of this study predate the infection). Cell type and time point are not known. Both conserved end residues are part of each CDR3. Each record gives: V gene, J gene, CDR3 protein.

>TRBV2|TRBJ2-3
CASNQGLVRGTDTQYF
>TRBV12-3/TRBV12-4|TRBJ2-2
CASSYGTGDTGELFF
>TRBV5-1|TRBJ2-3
CASSALGGPPDTQYF
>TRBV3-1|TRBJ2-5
CASSPKSGGVGETQYF
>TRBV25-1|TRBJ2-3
CASSDPGQGLGTQYF
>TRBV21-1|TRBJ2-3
CASSPDRGRTDTQYF
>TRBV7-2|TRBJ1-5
CASSPLPGQPQHF
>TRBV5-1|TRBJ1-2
CASRPGQGSYGYTF
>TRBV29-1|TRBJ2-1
CSVFLQGSGAYNEQFF
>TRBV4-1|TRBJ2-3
CASSQDPSGGTDTQYF
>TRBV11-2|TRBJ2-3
CASSSDRGSWGSDTQYF
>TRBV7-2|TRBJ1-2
CASSSGTGLGYTF
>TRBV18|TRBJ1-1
CASSPWDRENTEAFF
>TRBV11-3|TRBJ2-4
CASSLGSKNIQYF
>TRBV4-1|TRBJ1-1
CASSQGRGRVTEAFF
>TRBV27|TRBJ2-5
CASSPGQGNQETQYF